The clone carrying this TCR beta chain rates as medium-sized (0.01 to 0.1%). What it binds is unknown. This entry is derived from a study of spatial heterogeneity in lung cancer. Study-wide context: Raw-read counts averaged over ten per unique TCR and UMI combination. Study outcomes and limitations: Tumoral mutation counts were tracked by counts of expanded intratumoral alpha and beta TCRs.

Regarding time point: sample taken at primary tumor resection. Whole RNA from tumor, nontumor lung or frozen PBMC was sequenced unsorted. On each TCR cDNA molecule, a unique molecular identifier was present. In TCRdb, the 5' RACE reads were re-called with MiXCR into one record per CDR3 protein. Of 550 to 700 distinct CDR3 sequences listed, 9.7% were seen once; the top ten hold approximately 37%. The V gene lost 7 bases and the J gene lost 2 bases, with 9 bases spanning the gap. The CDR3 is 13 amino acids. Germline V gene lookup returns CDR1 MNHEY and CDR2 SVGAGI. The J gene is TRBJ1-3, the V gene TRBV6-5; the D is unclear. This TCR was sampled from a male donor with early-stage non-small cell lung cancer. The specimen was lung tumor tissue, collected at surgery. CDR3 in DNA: TGTGCCAGCAAACGGATTACTGGAAACACCATATATTTT. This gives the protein CASKRITGNTIYF.